A single sample gave rise to the 5 T cell receptor beta chains below, sequenced in a study of blood T cell repertoires in COVID-19. Assay: immunoSEQ multiplex PCR; the TCRdb copy retains only in-frame clones and omits some. This table holds 95,000 to 150,000 clones, around nine tenths found once. The sequenced sample was peripheral blood. The receptors here all came from a woman between 50 and 59 years old with active or convalescent COVID-19.

The rearrangement joins TRBV11-2 to TRBJ2-1; D ambiguous. Germline loops: CDR1 SGHAT, CDR2 FQNNGV. Between the trimmed V and J ends, which lost 5 bases and 0 bases, there was a span of 11 bases. This CDR3 is built from 15 residues. The DNA for the CDR3 is TGTGCCAGCAGCCTCCTCTGGGCCTCCTACAATGAGCAGTTCTTC. It encodes CASSLLWASYNEQFF.

V is TRBV5-5 and J is TRBJ2-1, with TRBD1 as a possible D gene (5 bases). The CDR3 is made up of 16 amino acids. Germline V lookup: CDR1 SGHKS, CDR2 YYEKEE (reference sequence). Trimming took off 1 base at V and 6 bases at J, with 17 bases between the two ends. CDR3 DNA sequence: TGTGCCAGCAGCTTGTTGGGCAGGGTTTCTTTCAATGAGCAGTTCTTC. Residues: CASSLLGRVSFNEQFF.

The chain carries TRBV7-2 and TRBJ1-2, with 9 bases matching TRBD1. From germline, CDR1 is SGHTA and CDR2 FQGNSA. The V gene end was trimmed by 6 bases and the J gene end by 4 bases; junction bases not matched to a gene: 6. The CDR3 contains 14 residues. The CDR3 sequence: CASRGQGITYGYTF. The CDR3, as DNA: TGTGCCAGCAGAGGACAGGGGATAACCTATGGCTACACCTTC.

The gene calls are TRBV6-2 or TRBV6-3 and TRBJ2-7; the match to TRBD1 covers 8 bases. The germline V gene has CDR1 MNHEY and CDR2 SVGEGT. The CDR3 loop spans 13 amino acids. After removal of 5 bases from V and 5 bases from J, the junction contained 5 bases not matched to a gene. This chain's CDR3 is CASSPNRGNEQYF. CDR3 DNA sequence: TGTGCCAGCAGTCCCAACAGGGGGAACGAGCAGTACTTC.

V and J are TRBV6-4 and TRBJ1-4; 8 bases match TRBD1. Per the germline V gene, CDR1 is MRHNA and CDR2 is SNTAGT. The junction had 8 bases not matched to a gene; V was cut back by 5 bases and J by 3 bases. The CDR3 consists of 16 residues. The CDR3 region has the DNA TGTGCCAGCAGTCGTCAGGGGGCAGGGGCTAATGAAAAACTGTTTTTT. It encodes CASSRQGAGANEKLFF.